Listed below are T cell receptor beta chains from one sample, sequenced in a study of CD8+ T cells in alopecia areata. Clones were read by immunoSEQ multiplex PCR, and TCRdb kept only the in-frame ones, dropping some. The sample consists of around 97,000 clones, less than 70% of them appearing once. The specimen sequenced was CD4+ T cells sorted from blood. These receptors all come from a human donor in good health. Each CDR3 is given with its conserved first and last residue. The D gene is left open where the match is weak. Rows give clone size only sometimes, using once, few, many, or a class for an expanded clone.

V gene	J gene	D gene	clone size	CDR3 protein	CDR3 DNA
TRBV30	TRBJ1-5	-	few	CAWSPTGGREPQHF	TGTGCCTGGAGCCCGACGGGCGGGAGAGAGCCCCAGCATTTT
TRBV19	TRBJ2-6	-	-	CASTIGQSRSGANVLTF	TGTGCCAGTACCATTGGTCAGTCCCGCTCTGGGGCCAACGTCCTGACTTTC
TRBV30	TRBJ1-1	-	-	CAWSVQGGTTEAFF	TGTGCCTGGAGTGTACAGGGAGGGACGACTGAAGCTTTCTTT
TRBV5-6	TRBJ2-7	TRBD1	-	CASSRTGGEQYF	TGTGCCAGCAGCCGGACAGGAGGCGAGCAGTACTTC
TRBV30	TRBJ2-5	TRBD2	-	CAWSVGTSGGWQETQYF	TGTGCCTGGAGTGTAGGGACTAGCGGGGGGTGGCAAGAGACCCAGTACTTC
TRBV6-1	TRBJ1-6	TRBD1	once	CASSEAPDRGSPLHF	TGTGCCAGCAGTGAAGCCCCGGACAGGGGTTCACCCCTCCACTTT
TRBV7-6	TRBJ1-1	TRBD1	-	CASSSGQGNTEAFF	TGTGCCAGCAGCTCGGGACAGGGGAACACTGAAGCTTTCTTT
TRBV2	TRBJ1-3	TRBD1	-	CASRQGFSGNTIYF	TGTGCCAGCAGACAGGGGTTCTCTGGAAACACCATATATTTT
TRBV7-2	TRBJ2-7	-	many	CASSLGHQAYEQYF	TGTGCCAGCAGCCTGGGACATCAAGCCTACGAGCAGTACTTC
TRBV4-3	TRBJ2-7	-	once	CASSQDAGAYEQYF	TGCGCCAGCAGCCAAGATGCCGGGGCCTACGAGCAGTACTTC
TRBV29-1	TRBJ2-3	-	-	CSVASGRGTDTQYF	TGCAGCGTTGCGTCTGGGCGGGGAACAGATACGCAGTATTTT
TRBV5-1	TRBJ1-1	-	-	CASSLGEGWNTEAFF	TGCGCCAGCAGCTTGGGAGAGGGCTGGAACACTGAAGCTTTCTTT
TRBV9	TRBJ1-6	-	-	CASSHGQYNSPLHF	TGTGCCAGCAGCCATGGACAGTATAATTCACCCCTCCACTTT
TRBV5-1	TRBJ2-1	-	few	CASRGTPYNEQFF	TGCGCCAGCAGGGGGACTCCTTACAATGAGCAGTTCTTC
TRBV7-9	TRBJ2-7	-	few	CASSPHGTDMTEQYF	TGTGCCAGCTCCCCACACGGGACGGATATGACCGAGCAGTACTTC
TRBV27	TRBJ2-7	-	-	CASRSYRGPEQYF	TGTGCCAGCAGATCGTATCGGGGGCCCGAGCAGTACTTC
TRBV7-2	TRBJ2-6	TRBD1	-	CASSLRQGAGANVLTF	TGTGCCAGCAGCTTAAGACAGGGGGCCGGGGCCAACGTCCTGACTTTC
TRBV4-3	TRBJ2-2	-	-	CASSQLVGGDTGELFF	TGCGCCAGCAGCCAGTTGGTCGGCGGGGACACCGGGGAGCTGTTTTTT
TRBV5-1	TRBJ2-7	-	-	CASSLKGPGTGNYEQYF	TGCGCCAGCAGCTTGAAAGGACCGGGGACTGGCAACTACGAGCAGTACTTC
TRBV25-1	TRBJ1-2	TRBD1	-	CASSDTQGARYGYTF	TGTGCCAGCAGTGACACACAGGGGGCTCGCTATGGCTACACCTTC
TRBV30	TRBJ1-5	TRBD1	few	CAWSVGTGNQPQHF	TGTGCCTGGAGTGTGGGGACAGGCAATCAGCCCCAGCATTTT
TRBV30	TRBJ1-1	-	-	CAWSKGGGTLNTEAFF	TGTGCCTGGAGTAAAGGGGGGGGAACCCTGAACACTGAAGCTTTCTTT
TRBV29-1	TRBJ2-2	-	-	CSVVTGTRPRELFF	TGCAGCGTGGTGACCGGGACCAGACCCAGGGAGCTGTTTTTT
TRBV5-1	TRBJ2-7	TRBD2	many	CASSVGTSGGYEQYF	TGCGCCAGCAGCGTCGGGACTAGCGGGGGCTACGAGCAGTACTTC
TRBV2	TRBJ2-5	-	-	CASSDGGPQETQYF	TGTGCCAGCAGTGACGGGGGCCCACAAGAGACCCAGTACTTC
TRBV30	TRBJ2-1	TRBD2	-	CACRLAGGYNEQFF	TGTGCCTGCCGACTAGCGGGGGGGTACAATGAGCAGTTCTTC
TRBV4-1	TRBJ1-2	TRBD1	-	CASSRGQGGDYGYTF	TGCGCCAGCAGCCGCGGACAGGGGGGGGACTATGGCTACACCTTC
TRBV30	TRBJ1-1	-	-	CAWRRAGNTEAFF	TGTGCCTGGAGGAGGGCGGGGAACACTGAAGCTTTCTTT
TRBV7-9	TRBJ2-5	TRBD2	-	CASSFYGGYQETQYF	TGTGCCAGCAGCTTTTACGGGGGGTACCAAGAGACCCAGTACTTC
TRBV2	TRBJ2-7	TRBD1	-	CASSRERTGTNEQYF	TGTGCCAGCAGTCGCGAAAGGACAGGGACCAACGAGCAGTACTTC
TRBV5-6	TRBJ2-2	-	-	CASSFLSGVNTGELFF	TGTGCCAGCAGCTTCCTCTCGGGGGTGAACACCGGGGAGCTGTTTTTT
TRBV10-3	TRBJ1-2	-	-	CAISEDQDYGYTF	TGTGCCATCAGTGAGGACCAGGACTATGGCTACACCTTC
TRBV29-1	TRBJ2-1	TRBD1	-	CSVRPGQGPYNEQFF	TGCAGCGTTAGACCGGGACAGGGGCCTTACAATGAGCAGTTCTTC
TRBV7-9	TRBJ2-3	-	few	CASSPITSGDTQYF	TGTGCCAGCAGCCCCATAACGTCCGGAGATACGCAGTATTTT
TRBV7-2	TRBJ1-2	-	-	CASSLTEIYGYTF	TGTGCCAGCAGCTTAACCGAAATCTATGGCTACACCTTC
TRBV5-4	TRBJ2-2	TRBD1	-	CASSFRFETGGKRWELFF	TGTGCCAGCAGCTTTAGGTTCGAGACAGGGGGCAAGCGGTGGGAGCTGTTTTTT
TRBV4-2	TRBJ2-2	-	-	CASSHQRANTGELFF	TGTGCCAGCAGCCATCAGAGGGCGAACACCGGGGAGCTGTTTTTT
TRBV11-2	TRBJ1-1	-	-	CASSPRAGEAFF	TGTGCCAGCAGCCCCCGGGCAGGAGAAGCTTTCTTT
TRBV4-1	TRBJ2-3	TRBD1	-	CASSQPDRASTDTQYF	TGCGCCAGCAGCCAACCAGACAGGGCGAGCACAGATACGCAGTATTTT
TRBV27	TRBJ2-3	-	-	CASKRPFPTDTQYF	TGTGCCAGCAAAAGACCCTTCCCGACAGATACGCAGTATTTT
TRBV7-2	TRBJ2-4	TRBD2	-	CASSLGTSGGLQAKNIQYF	TGTGCCAGCAGCCTTGGGACTAGCGGGGGGCTTCAAGCCAAAAACATTCAGTACTTC
TRBV7-8	TRBJ1-5	-	few	CASSLTSLGPQHF	TGTGCCAGCAGCCTGACCTCGTTAGGGCCCCAGCATTTT